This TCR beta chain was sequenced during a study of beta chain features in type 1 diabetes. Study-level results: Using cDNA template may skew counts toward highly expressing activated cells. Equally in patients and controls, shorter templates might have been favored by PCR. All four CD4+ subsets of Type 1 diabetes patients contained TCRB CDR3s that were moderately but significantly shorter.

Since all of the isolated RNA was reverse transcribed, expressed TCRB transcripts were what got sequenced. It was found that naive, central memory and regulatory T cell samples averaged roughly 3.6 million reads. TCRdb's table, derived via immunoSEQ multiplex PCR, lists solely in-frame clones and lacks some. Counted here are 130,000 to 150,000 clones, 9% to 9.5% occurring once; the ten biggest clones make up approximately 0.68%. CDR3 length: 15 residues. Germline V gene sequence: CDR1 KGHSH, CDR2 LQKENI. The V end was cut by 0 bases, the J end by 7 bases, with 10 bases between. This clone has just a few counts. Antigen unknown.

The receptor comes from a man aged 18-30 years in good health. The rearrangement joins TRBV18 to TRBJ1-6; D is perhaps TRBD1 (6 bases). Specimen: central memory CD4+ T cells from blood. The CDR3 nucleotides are TGTGCCAGCTCACCACCTCCAGGGGTAAATTCACCCCTCCACTTT. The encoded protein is CASSPPPGVNSPLHF.